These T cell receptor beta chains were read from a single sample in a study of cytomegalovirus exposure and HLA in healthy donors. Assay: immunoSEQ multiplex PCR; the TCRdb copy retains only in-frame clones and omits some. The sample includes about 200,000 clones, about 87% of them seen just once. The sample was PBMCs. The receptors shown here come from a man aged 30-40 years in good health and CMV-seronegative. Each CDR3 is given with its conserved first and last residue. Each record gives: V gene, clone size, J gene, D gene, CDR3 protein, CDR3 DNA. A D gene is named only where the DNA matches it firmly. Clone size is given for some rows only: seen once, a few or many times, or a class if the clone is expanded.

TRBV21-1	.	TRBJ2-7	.	CASSKRDRVPTYEQYF	TGTGCCAGCAGCAAGCGGGACAGGGTTCCGACCTACGAGCAGTACTTC
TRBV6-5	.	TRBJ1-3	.	CASSYSGGMAGNTIYF	TGTGCCAGCAGTTACTCGGGGGGAATGGCTGGAAACACCATATATTTT
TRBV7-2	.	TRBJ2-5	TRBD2	CASSPRGLAEEETQYF	TGTGCCAGCAGCCCTAGGGGACTAGCGGAAGAAGAGACCCAGTACTTC
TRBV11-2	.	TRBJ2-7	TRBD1	CASSRNPGQGAYEQYF	TGTGCCAGCAGCCGGAATCCGGGACAGGGGGCTTACGAGCAGTACTTC
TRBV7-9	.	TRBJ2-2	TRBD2	CASSSRRTSGENTGELFF	TGTGCCAGCAGCTCACGGAGAACTAGCGGGGAGAACACCGGGGAGCTGTTTTTT
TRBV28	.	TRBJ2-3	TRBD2	CASSLVLAGSTDTQYF	TGTGCCAGCAGTTTAGTCCTAGCGGGAAGCACAGATACGCAGTATTTT
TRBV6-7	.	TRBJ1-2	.	CASSYGRGCTF	TGTGCCAGCAGTTACGGCCGGGGATGCACCTTC
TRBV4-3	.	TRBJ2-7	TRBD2	CASSRGTSGASSYEQYF	TGCGCCAGCAGCCGCGGGACTAGCGGGGCCAGCTCCTACGAGCAGTACTTC
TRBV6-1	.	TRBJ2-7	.	CASSRQEDSTYEQYF	TGTGCCAGCAGTAGACAGGAAGACTCAACTTACGAGCAGTACTTC
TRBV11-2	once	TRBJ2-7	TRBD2	CASSGPGLASYEQYF	TGTGCCAGCAGCGGACCGGGACTAGCGTCCTACGAGCAGTACTTC
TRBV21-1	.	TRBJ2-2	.	CASSKGAAPRTGRNTGELFF	TGTGCCAGCAGCAAAGGCGCCGCCCCTAGGACAGGGCGGAACACCGGGGAGCTGTTTTTT
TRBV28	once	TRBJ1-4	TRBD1	CASRSQGAGGEKLFF	TGTGCCAGCAGGTCTCAGGGGGCTGGTGGTGAAAAACTGTTTTTT
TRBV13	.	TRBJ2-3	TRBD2	CASSLPGSGDSTDTQYF	TGTGCCAGCAGCTTACCGGGTAGCGGGGATAGCACAGATACGCAGTATTTT
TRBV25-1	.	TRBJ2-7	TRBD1	CASSETGGDEQYF	TGTGCCAGCAGTGAGACAGGGGGCGACGAGCAGTACTTC
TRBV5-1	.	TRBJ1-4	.	CASSPAHGNEKLFF	TGCGCCAGCAGCCCAGCCCACGGGAATGAAAAACTGTTTTTT
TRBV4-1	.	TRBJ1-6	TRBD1	CASSHISGTALPLHF	TGCGCCAGCAGCCATATCTCCGGGACAGCTTTACCCCTCCACTTT
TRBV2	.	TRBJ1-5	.	CASSLITGNQPQHF	TGTGCCAGCAGCTTAATTACAGGGAATCAGCCCCAGCATTTT
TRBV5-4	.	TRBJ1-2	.	CASSLDSYGYTF	TGTGCCAGCAGCTTGGATAGCTATGGCTACACCTTC
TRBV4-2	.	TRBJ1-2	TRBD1	CASSLTPGQGGYGYTF	TGTGCCAGCAGCCTAACCCCGGGACAGGGAGGGTATGGCTACACCTTC
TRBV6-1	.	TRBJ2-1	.	CASSGDAAGGEQFF	TGTGCCAGCAGTGGGGACGCCGCCGGGGGTGAGCAGTTCTTC
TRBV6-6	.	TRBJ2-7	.	CASTPQGSYEQYF	TGTGCCAGCACCCCACAGGGTTCCTACGAGCAGTACTTC
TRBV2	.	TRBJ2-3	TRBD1	CASSPTETGFGADTQYF	TGTGCCAGCAGTCCCACCGAGACAGGGTTTGGTGCAGATACGCAGTATTTT
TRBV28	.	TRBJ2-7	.	CASSLVPLLAGTYEQYF	TGTGCCAGCAGTTTAGTACCCCTTCTGGCAGGCACCTACGAGCAGTACTTC